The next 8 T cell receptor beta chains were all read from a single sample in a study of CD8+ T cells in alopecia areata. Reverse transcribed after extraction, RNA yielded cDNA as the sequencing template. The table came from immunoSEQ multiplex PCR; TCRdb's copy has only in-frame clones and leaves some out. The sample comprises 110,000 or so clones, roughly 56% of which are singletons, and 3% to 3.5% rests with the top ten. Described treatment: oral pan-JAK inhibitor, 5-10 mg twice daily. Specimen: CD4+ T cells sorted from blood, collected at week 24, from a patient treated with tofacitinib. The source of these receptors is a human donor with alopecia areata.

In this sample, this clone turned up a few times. CDR3 in DNA: TGTGCCAGCTCACCAGATAATCAGCCCCAGCATTTT. It translates to CASSPDNQPQHF. The rearrangement links TRBV18 to TRBJ1-5, with D unclear. The germline V gene encodes CDR1 KGHSH and CDR2 LQKENI. The CDR3 has 12 amino acids. Trimming removed 2 bases at V and 4 bases at J, with 3 bases between.

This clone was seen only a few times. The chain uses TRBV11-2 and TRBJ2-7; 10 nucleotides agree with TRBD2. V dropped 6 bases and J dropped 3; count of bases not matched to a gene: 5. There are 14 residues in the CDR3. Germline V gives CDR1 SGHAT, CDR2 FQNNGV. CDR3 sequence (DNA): TGTGCCAGCAGGCCACTAGCGGGATTCTACGAGCAGTACTTC. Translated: CASRPLAGFYEQYF.

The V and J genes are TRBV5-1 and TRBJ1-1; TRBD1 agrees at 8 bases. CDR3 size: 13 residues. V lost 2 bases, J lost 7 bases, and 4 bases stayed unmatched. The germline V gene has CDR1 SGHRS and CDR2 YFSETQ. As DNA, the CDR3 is TGCGCCAGCAGCTTCGGACAGGGTGGTGAAGCTTTCTTT. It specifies CASSFGQGGEAFF.

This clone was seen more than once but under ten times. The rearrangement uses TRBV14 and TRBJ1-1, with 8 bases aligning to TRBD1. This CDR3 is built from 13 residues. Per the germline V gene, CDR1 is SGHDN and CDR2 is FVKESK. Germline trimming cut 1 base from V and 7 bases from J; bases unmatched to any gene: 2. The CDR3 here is CASSQVGQDEAFF. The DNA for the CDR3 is TGTGCCAGCAGCCAAGTGGGACAGGATGAAGCTTTCTTT.

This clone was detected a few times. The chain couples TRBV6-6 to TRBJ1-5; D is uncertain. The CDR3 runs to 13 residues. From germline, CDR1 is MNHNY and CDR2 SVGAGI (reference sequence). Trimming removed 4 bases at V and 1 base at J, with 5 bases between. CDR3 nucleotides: TGTGCCAGCAGTTCCCCCAGCAATCAGCCCCAGCATTTT. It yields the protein CASSSPSNQPQHF.

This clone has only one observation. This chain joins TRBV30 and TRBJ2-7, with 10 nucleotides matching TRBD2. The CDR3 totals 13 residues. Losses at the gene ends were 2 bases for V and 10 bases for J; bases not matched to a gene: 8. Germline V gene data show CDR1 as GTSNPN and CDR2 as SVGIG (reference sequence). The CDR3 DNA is TGTGCCTGGAGTAGACTAGCGGGCACGGAACAGTACTTC. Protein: CAWSRLAGTEQYF.

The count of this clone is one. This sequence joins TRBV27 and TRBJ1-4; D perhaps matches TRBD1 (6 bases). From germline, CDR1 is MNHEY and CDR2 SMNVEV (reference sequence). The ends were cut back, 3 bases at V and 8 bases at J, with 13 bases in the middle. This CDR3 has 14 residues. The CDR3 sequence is CASSFFGGREKLFF. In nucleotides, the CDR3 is TGTGCCAGCAGTTTTTTTGGGGGCCGGGAAAAACTGTTTTTT.

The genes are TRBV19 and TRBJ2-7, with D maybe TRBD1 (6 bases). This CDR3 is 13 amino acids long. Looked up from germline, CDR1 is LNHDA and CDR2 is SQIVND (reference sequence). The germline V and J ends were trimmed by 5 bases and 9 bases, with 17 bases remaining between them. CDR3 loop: CASSQSGHSGQYF. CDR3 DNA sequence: TGTGCCAGTAGTCAATCGGGACATTCGGGGCAGTACTTC.